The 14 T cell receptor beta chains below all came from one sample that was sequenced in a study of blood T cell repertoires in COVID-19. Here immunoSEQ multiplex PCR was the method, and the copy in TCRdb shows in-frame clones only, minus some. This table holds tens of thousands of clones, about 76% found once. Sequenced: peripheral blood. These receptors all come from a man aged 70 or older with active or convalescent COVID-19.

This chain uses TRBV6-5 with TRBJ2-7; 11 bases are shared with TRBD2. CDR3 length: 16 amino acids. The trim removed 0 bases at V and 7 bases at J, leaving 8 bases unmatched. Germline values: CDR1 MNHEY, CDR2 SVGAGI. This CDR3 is CASSYSGLAEFKEQYF. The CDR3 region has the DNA TGTGCCAGCAGTTACTCGGGACTAGCGGAGTTTAAGGAGCAGTACTTC.

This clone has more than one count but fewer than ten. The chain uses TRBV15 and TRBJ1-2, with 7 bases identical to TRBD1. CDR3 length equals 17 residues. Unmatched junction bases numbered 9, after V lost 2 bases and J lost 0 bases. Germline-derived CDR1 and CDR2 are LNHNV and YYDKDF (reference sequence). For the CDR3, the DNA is TGTGCCACCAGCAGATCTAAGCTACAGGGGTCTAACTATGGCTACACCTTC. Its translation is CATSRSKLQGSNYGYTF.

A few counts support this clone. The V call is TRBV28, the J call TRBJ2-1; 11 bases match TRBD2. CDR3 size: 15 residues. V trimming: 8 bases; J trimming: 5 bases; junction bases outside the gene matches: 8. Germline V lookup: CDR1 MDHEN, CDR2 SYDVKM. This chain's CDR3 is CASGLLAGENNEQFF. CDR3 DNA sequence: TGTGCCAGCGGATTACTAGCGGGGGAAAACAATGAGCAGTTCTTC.

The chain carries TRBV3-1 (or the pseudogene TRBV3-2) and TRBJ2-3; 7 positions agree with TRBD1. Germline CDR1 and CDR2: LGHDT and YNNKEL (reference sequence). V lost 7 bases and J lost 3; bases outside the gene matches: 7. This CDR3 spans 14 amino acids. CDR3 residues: CASTRSGGTDTQYF. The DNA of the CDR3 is TGTGCCAGCACCCGATCAGGGGGAACAGATACGCAGTATTTT.

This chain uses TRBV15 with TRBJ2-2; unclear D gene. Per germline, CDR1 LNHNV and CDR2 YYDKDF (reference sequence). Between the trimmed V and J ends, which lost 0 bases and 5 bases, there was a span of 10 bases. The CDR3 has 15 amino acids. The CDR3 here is CATSRDRLNTGELFF. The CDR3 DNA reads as TGTGCCACCAGCAGAGATCGCCTAAATACCGGGGAGCTGTTTTTT.

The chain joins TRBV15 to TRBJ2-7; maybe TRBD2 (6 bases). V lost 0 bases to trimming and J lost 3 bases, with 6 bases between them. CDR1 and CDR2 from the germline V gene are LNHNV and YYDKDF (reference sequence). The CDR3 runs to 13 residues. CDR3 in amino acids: CATSREGGYEQYF. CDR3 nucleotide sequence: TGTGCCACCAGCAGAGAGGGGGGCTACGAGCAGTACTTC.

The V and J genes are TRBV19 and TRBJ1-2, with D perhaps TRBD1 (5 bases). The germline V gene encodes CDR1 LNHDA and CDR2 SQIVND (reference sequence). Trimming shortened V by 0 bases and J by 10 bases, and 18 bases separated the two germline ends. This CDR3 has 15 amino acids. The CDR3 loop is CASSIDRSLVGAYTF. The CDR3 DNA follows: TGTGCCAGTAGTATAGATCGTTCGCTTGTTGGGGCCTACACCTTC.

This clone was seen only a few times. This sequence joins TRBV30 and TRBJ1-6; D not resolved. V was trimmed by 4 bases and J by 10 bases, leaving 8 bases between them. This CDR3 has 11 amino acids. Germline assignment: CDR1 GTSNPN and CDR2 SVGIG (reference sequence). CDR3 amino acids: CAWKLRSPLHF. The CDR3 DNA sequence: TGTGCCTGGAAGCTTCGATCACCCCTCCACTTT. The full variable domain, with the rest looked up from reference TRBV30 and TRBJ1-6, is SQTIHQWPATLVQPVGSPLSLECTVEGTSNPNLYWYRQAAGRGLQLLFYSVGIGQISSEVPQNLSASRPQDRQFILSSKKLLLSDSGFYLCAWKLRSPLHFGNGTRLTVT.

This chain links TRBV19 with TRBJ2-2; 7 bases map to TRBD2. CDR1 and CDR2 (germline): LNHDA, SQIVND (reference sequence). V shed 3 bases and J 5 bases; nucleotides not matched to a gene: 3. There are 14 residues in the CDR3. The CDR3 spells CASSISGGTGELFF. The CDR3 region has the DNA TGTGCCAGTAGTATCTCGGGGGGAACCGGGGAGCTGTTTTTT. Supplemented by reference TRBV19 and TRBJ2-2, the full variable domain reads DGGITQSPKYLFRKEGQNVTLSCEQNLNHDAMYWYRQDPGQGLRLIYYSQIVNDFQKGDIAEGYSVSREKKESFPLTVTSAQKNPTAFYLCASSISGGTGELFFGEGSRLTVL.

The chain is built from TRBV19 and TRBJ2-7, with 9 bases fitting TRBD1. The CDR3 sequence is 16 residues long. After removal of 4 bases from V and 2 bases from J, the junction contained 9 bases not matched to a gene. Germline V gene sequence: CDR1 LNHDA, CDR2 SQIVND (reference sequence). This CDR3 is CASSTQTGTGTYEQYF. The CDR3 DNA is TGTGCCAGTAGTACCCAGACCGGGACAGGGACCTACGAGCAGTACTTC. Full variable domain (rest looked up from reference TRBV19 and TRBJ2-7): DGGITQSPKYLFRKEGQNVTLSCEQNLNHDAMYWYRQDPGQGLRLIYYSQIVNDFQKGDIAEGYSVSREKKESFPLTVTSAQKNPTAFYLCASSTQTGTGTYEQYFGPGTRLTVT.

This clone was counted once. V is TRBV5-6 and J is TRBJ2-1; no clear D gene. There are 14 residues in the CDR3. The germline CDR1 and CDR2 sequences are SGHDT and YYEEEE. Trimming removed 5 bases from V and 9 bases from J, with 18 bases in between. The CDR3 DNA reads TGTGCCAGCAGGGTGATCGGTGGTACGGGTGAGCAGTTCTTC. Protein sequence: CASRVIGGTGEQFF.

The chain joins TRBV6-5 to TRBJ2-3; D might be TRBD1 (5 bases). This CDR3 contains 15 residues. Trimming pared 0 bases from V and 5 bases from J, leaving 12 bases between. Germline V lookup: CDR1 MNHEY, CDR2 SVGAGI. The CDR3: CASSYSSQGRDTQYF. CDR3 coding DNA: TGTGCCAGCAGTTACTCATCGCAGGGCCGAGATACGCAGTATTTT.

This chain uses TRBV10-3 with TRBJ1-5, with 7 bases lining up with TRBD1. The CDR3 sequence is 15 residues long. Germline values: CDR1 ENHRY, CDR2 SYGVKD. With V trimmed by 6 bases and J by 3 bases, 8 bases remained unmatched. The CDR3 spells CAIRRDDRDNQPQHF. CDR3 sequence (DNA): TGTGCCATCAGGCGAGACGACAGGGACAATCAGCCCCAGCATTTT.

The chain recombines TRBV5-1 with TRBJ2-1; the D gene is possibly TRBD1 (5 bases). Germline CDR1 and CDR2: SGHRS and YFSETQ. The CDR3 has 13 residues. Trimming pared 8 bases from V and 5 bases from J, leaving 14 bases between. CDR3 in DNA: TGCGCCAGTAGGACACTGACGCACAATGAGCAGTTCTTC. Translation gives CASRTLTHNEQFF.